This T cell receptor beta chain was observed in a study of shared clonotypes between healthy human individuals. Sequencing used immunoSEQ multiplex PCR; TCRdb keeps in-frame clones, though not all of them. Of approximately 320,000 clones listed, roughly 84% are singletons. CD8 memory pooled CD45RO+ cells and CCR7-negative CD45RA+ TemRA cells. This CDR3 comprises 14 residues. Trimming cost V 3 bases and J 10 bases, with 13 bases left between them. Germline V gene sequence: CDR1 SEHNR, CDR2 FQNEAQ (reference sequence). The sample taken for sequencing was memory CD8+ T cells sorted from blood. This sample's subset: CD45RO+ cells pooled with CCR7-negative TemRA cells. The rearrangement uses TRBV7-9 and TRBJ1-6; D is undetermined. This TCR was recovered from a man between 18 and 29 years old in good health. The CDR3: CASSFGQNGSPLHF. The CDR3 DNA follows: TGTGCCAGCAGCTTCGGTCAGAATGGGTCACCCCTCCACTTT.